This passage covers 26 T cell receptor beta chains from one sample sequenced in a study of control samples from healthy donors and cancer patients. TCRdb's copy holds only in-frame clones and misses some; the assay was immunoSEQ multiplex PCR. The sample carries 75,000 to 90,000 clones, over 75% recorded once. The sequencing sample was made of blood. All receptors derive from a man aged 50 to 59 in good health.

This sequence joins TRBV7-8 and TRBJ2-5; TRBD2 matches at 10 bases. The V gene end was trimmed by 2 bases and the J gene end by 4 bases; junction bases not matched to a gene: 4. The CDR3 is 15 residues long. The germline gives CDR1 SGHVS, CDR2 FQNEAQ. CDR3 coding DNA: TGTGCCAGCAGCTTATGGCTAGCGGGGGCAGAGACCCAGTACTTC. Translation gives CASSLWLAGAETQYF.

This clone was found once. J is TRBJ1-1 and V is TRBV5-1, with 7 bases fitting TRBD1. The V segment lost 0 bases and the J segment 0 bases; nucleotides outside the gene matches: 8. There are 17 residues in the CDR3. Germline values: CDR1 SGHRS, CDR2 YFSETQ. CDR3 nucleotide sequence: TGCGCCAGCAGCTTGGTGAATTCGGGACAGATGAACACTGAAGCTTTCTTT. Its translation is CASSLVNSGQMNTEAFF.

The chain recombines TRBV5-1 with TRBJ1-2; tentatively, D is TRBD1 (5 bases). The ends were cut back, 4 bases at V and 3 bases at J, with 19 bases in the middle. CDR3 length: 16 amino acids. The germline V gene encodes CDR1 SGHRS and CDR2 YFSETQ. CDR3 nucleotides: TGCGCCAGCAGCCAACTGGGGGGAGGGGACGACTATGGCTACACCTTC. Its translation: CASSQLGGGDDYGYTF.

The CDR3 spells CASSYSEPGNYEQYF. CDR3 sequence (DNA): TGTGCCAGCAGTTACTCAGAGCCGGGGAACTACGAGCAGTACTTC. The chain employs TRBV6-6 and TRBJ2-7, with a weak D call TRBD2 (5 bases). Germline V gene lookup returns CDR1 MNHNY and CDR2 SVGAGI (reference sequence). CDR3 length: 15 amino acids. Deletions cut 0 bases from V and 3 bases from J, with 12 bases between.

The V gene is TRBV7-2, the J gene TRBJ1-5, with D unresolved. This CDR3 is 15 amino acids long. Germline CDR1 is SGHTA and CDR2 is FQGNSA. Trimming pared 5 bases from V and 3 bases from J, leaving 14 bases between. The CDR3 DNA reads as TGTGCCAGCAGCAACCCCGGGGTCCCCAATCAGCCCCAGCATTTT. Translating gives CASSNPGVPNQPQHF.

Of note for this clone: The junction departs from germline at one end; a sequencing error may be responsible. The chain joins TRBV5-6 to TRBJ2-3; D may be TRBD2 (5 bases). This CDR3 has 14 residues. Germline V lookup: CDR1 SGHDT, CDR2 YYEEEE. The CDR3 DNA is TGTGCCAGCAACTTGGCCGGGAACACAGATACGCAGTATTTT. Translated, it gives CASNLAGNTDTQYF.

This clone was found once. The rearrangement uses TRBV19 and TRBJ2-2, with 7 bases lining up with TRBD1. The CDR3 totals 15 residues. The ends lost 3 bases at V and 4 bases at J; junction bases unmatched: 5. Germline V CDR1 and CDR2: LNHDA, SQIVND (reference sequence). CDR3 loop: CASSIRQGGTGELFF. The CDR3, as DNA: TGTGCCAGTAGTATCCGACAGGGCGGCACCGGGGAGCTGTTTTTT.

The rearrangement uses TRBV7-9 and TRBJ2-7, with 8 bases fitting TRBD1. J lost 9 bases, V lost 5 bases, and 6 bases had no gene match. The CDR3 runs 12 residues. The V gene's germline CDR1 is SEHNR and CDR2 FQNEAQ (reference sequence). As DNA, the CDR3 is TGTGCCAGCAGCCGAGGACAGGGAGGGCAGTACTTC. This sequence encodes CASSRGQGGQYF.

The V and J genes are TRBV30 and TRBJ1-6, with unresolved D. From germline, CDR1 is GTSNPN and CDR2 SVGIG (reference sequence). CDR3 length: 14 amino acids. Trimming removed 3 bases at V and 14 bases at J, with 20 bases between. CDR3 in DNA: TGTGCCTGGAGCCCAGGAACATCCCAATTGACCCTCCACTTT. Amino acid sequence: CAWSPGTSQLTLHF.

The chain has TRBV29-1 and TRBJ1-2, with TRBD1 matching 8 bases. The CDR3 sequence is 15 residues long. The trim removed 0 bases at V and 4 bases at J, leaving 7 bases unmatched. Germline V gene lookup returns CDR1 SQVTM and CDR2 ANQGSEA. For the CDR3, the DNA is TGCAGCGTTGAAGATTTACAGGGGGGCTCCTATGGCTACACCTTC. It translates to CSVEDLQGGSYGYTF.

This clone appeared once. Written as DNA, the CDR3 is TGTGCCATCTCTGAAGGGACAGGGAACTCTGGGGCCAACGTCCTGACTTTC. This sequence encodes CAISEGTGNSGANVLTF. This chain uses TRBV10-3 with TRBJ2-6; TRBD1 aligns across 9 bases. The CDR3 is made up of 17 amino acids. The germline V gene encodes CDR1 ENHRY and CDR2 SYGVKD. With V trimmed by 8 bases and J by 0 bases, 8 bases remained unmatched.

This chain uses TRBV4-3 with TRBJ2-7; D ambiguous. Germline lookup yields CDR1 LGHNA and CDR2 YSLEER. V was cut by 0 bases and J by 2 bases, with 11 bases left in between. There are 15 residues in the CDR3. The CDR3 DNA reads TGCGCCAGCAGCCAAGAGGTAATAGGAACCTACGAGCAGTACTTC. This encodes CASSQEVIGTYEQYF.

CDR3 in DNA: TGTGCCAGCAGCTTAATACAGACTTATAGCAATCAGCCCCAGCATTTT. Protein: CASSLIQTYSNQPQHF. The genes are TRBV7-2 and TRBJ1-5; the D is unclear. The ends were cut back, 2 bases at V and 0 bases at J, with 11 bases in the middle. The CDR3 has 16 amino acids. Germline V gives CDR1 SGHTA, CDR2 FQGNSA.

The chain couples TRBV20-1 to TRBJ2-3; possibly TRBD1 or TRBD2 for D (6 bases each). The CDR3 spans 13 residues. V gave up 3 bases and J gave up 4 bases, with 11 bases separating them. Germline V CDR1 and CDR2: DFQATT, SNEGSKA (reference sequence). This chain's CDR3 is CSASEGGADTQYF. The CDR3 region has the DNA TGCAGTGCTAGTGAGGGGGGCGCAGATACGCAGTATTTT.

V gene TRBV6-2 or TRBV6-3 combines with J gene TRBJ2-7, with TRBD2 matching 10 bases. The CDR3 has 14 residues. Per the germline V gene, CDR1 is MNHEY and CDR2 is SVGEGT. The trim removed 4 bases at V and 5 bases at J, leaving 5 bases unmatched. This chain's CDR3 is CASSFIAGGNEQYF. The CDR3, as DNA: TGTGCCAGCAGTTTCATAGCGGGGGGTAACGAGCAGTACTTC.

This sequence joins TRBV5-3 and TRBJ2-3; tentative D call: TRBD2 (5 bases). TRBV5-3 is annotated as an ORF whose role is uncertain. V dropped 0 bases and J dropped 0 bases, with 14 bases sitting between them. The CDR3 has 17 amino acids. The CDR3 loop reads CARSLGECGQSTDTQYF. The CDR3 DNA reads as TGTGCCAGAAGCTTGGGAGAGTGCGGGCAAAGCACAGATACGCAGTATTTT.

DNA of the CDR3: TGTGCCAGCAGTGAATGGGAGCGGGGCATTTACAATGAGCAGTTCTTC. The encoded protein is CASSEWERGIYNEQFF. The V and J genes are TRBV6-1 and TRBJ2-1; the match to TRBD2 covers 7 bases. V shed 2 bases, J shed 4 bases, and the junction held 8 bases outside the gene matches. Germline V CDR1 and CDR2: MNHNS, SASEGT. CDR3 length: 16 residues.

The genes are TRBV6-1 and TRBJ1-5; no clear D gene. The germline V gene encodes CDR1 MNHNS and CDR2 SASEGT. The V end lost 3 bases, the J end lost 7 bases, and 10 bases lay between the germline ends. CDR3 length: 13 residues. CDR3 DNA: TGTGCCAGCAGTGACCTTCGCGACCAGCCCCAGCATTTT. It encodes CASSDLRDQPQHF.

V gene TRBV27 combines with J gene TRBJ1-5; no clear D. With 3 bases removed from V and 9 bases from J, the gap between germline ends came to 12 bases. This CDR3 is built from 13 residues. In germline, CDR1 is MNHEY, CDR2 SMNVEV (reference sequence). CDR3 protein: CASSFSTVGPQHF. CDR3 sequence (DNA): TGTGCCAGCAGTTTCAGTACGGTGGGGCCCCAGCATTTT.

V usage is TRBV10-3 and J usage is TRBJ2-1; no clear D gene. CDR3 length equals 11 residues. The germline gives CDR1 ENHRY, CDR2 SYGVKD. Trimming took 6 bases from V and 8 from J, leaving 8 bases between them. The CDR3 sequence is CAIRLGDEQFF. Here the CDR3 DNA reads TGTGCCATCAGGTTGGGCGATGAGCAGTTCTTC.

About this clone itself: The sample carries other DNA sequences with the same CDR3. The chain employs TRBV7-2 and TRBJ1-2; 7 bases agree with TRBD1. From germline, CDR1 is SGHTA and CDR2 FQGNSA. The CDR3 runs to 13 residues. The V segment lost 3 bases and the J segment 5 bases; nucleotides outside the gene matches: 3. The CDR3 nucleotides read TGTGCCAGCAGCTTGGGACAGTCATATGGCTACACCTTC. It codes for CASSLGQSYGYTF.

This clone was counted a few times. The V gene is TRBV19, the J gene TRBJ2-5; 7 nucleotides line up with TRBD1. Germline V CDR1 and CDR2: LNHDA, SQIVND (reference sequence). The CDR3 covers 13 residues. V lost 10 bases to trimming and J lost 0 bases; unmatched junction nucleotides: 5. The chain's CDR3 is CATRGQDQETQYF. For the CDR3, the DNA is TGTGCCACAAGGGGGCAGGACCAAGAGACCCAGTACTTC.

The CDR3 DNA is TGTGCCAGCAGCGGGACAGCGGTAGTTCTCTATGGCTACACCTTC. Translation gives CASSGTAVVLYGYTF. This chain connects TRBV6-2 or TRBV6-3 to TRBJ1-2; 7 nucleotides line up with TRBD1. The V and J ends lost 6 bases and 4 bases, in that order; junction bases with no gene match: 11. In germline, CDR1 is MNHEY, CDR2 SVGEGT. This CDR3 region has 15 residues.

V and J are TRBV3-1 (or the pseudogene TRBV3-2) and TRBJ2-4, with TRBD1 matching over 7 bases. Germline V CDR1 and CDR2: LGHDT, YNNKEL (reference sequence). The CDR3 is 20 amino acids. After removal of 1 base from V and 2 bases from J, the junction contained 17 bases not matched to a gene. CDR3 bases: TGTGCCAGCAGCCAAGCCTGGGACAGCGATGACCCCGAGTCCAAAAACATTCAGTACTTC. Amino acid sequence: CASSQAWDSDDPESKNIQYF.

The chain combines TRBV7-9 with TRBJ1-2; weak D call: TRBD1 (6 bases). Germline V gives CDR1 SEHNR, CDR2 FQNEAQ (reference sequence). This CDR3 is built from 13 residues. Trimming removed 5 bases at V and 7 bases at J, with 14 bases between. DNA of the CDR3: TGTGCCAGCAGCCAAATACAGGGCTCTGGCTACACCTTC. As protein: CASSQIQGSGYTF.

The genes are TRBV7-3 and TRBJ2-7, with 7 positions matching TRBD1. The ends lost 5 bases at V and 2 bases at J; junction bases unmatched: 12. The CDR3 has 16 amino acids. Per germline, CDR1 SGHTA and CDR2 FQGTGA. The CDR3 DNA reads TGTGCCAGCAGCCCTCAGGCCAGACAGGGTGCCTACGAGCAGTACTTC. Protein product: CASSPQARQGAYEQYF.